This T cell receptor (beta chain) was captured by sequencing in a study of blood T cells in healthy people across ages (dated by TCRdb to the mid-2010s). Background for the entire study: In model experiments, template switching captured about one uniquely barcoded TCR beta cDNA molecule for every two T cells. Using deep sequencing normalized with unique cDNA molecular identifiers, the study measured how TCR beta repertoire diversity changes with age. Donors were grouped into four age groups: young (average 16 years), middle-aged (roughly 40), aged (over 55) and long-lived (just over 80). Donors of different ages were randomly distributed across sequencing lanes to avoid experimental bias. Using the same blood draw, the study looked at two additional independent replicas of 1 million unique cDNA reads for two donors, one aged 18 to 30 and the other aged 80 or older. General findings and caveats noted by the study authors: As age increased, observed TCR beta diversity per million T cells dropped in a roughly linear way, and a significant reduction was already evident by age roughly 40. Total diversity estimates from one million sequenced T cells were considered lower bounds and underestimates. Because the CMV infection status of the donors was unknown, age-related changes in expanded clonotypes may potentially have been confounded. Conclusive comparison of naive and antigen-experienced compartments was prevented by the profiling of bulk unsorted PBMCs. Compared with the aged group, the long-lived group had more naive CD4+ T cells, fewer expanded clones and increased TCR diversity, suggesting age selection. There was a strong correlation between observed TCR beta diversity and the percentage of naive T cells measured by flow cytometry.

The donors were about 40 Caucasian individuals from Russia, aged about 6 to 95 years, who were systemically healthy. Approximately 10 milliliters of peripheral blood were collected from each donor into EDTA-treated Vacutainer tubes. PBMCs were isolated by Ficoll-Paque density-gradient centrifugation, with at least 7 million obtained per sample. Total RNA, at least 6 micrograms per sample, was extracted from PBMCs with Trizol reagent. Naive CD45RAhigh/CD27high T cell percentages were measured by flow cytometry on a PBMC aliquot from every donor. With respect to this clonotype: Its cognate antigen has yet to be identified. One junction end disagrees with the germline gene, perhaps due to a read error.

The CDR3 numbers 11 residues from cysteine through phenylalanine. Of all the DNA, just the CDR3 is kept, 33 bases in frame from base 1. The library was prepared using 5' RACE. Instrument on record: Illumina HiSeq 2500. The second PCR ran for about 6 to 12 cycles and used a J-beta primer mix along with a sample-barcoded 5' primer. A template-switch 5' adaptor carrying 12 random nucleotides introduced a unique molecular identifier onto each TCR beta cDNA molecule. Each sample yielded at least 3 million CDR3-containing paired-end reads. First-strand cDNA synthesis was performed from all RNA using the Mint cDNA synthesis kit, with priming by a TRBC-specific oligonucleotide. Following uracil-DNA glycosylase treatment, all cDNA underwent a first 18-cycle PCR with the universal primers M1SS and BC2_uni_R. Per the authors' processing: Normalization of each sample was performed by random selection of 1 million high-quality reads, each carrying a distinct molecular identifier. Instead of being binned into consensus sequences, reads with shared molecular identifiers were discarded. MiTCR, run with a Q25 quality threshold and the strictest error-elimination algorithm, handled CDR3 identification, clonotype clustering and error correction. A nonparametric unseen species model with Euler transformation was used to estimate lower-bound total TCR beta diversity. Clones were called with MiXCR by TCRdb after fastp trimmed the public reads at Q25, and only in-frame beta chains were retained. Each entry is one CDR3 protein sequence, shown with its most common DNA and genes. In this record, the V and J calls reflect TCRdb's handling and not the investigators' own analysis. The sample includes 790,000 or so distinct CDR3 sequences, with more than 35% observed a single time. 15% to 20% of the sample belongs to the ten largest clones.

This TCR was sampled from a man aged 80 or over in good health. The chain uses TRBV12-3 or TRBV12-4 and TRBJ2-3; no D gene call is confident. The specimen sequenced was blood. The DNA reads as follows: TGTGCCGGCAGTATCCAGGATACGCAGTATTTT. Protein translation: CAGSIQDTQYF.